The present entry profiles one T cell receptor (beta chain) with its context. Antigen unknown. Documented time point: pre-treatment baseline. Apart from two fast progressors, RECIST 1.1 response was judged 12 weeks post-infusion. The CDR3 totals 13 residues. CDR1 and CDR2 (germline): ENHRY, SYGVKD. V shed 2 bases and J shed 4 bases, with 5 bases lying between them. The sample originates from a study of blood T cell dynamics during melanoma immunotherapy. Study findings and constraints: Whether repertoire-driving clones were melanoma-specific could not be determined.

Profiled with immunoSEQ multiplex PCR; TCRdb holds only in-frame clones, not every one. The data hold fewer than 15,000 clones, with about 92% observed a single time. This TCR was sampled from a human donor with melanoma. Sequenced material: effector memory CD8+ T cells from blood, taken from a patient treated with checkpoint blockade. The gene calls are TRBV10-3 and TRBJ2-2; unclear D gene. The CDR3: CAISEAGTGELFF. The CDR3 DNA reads TGTGCCATCAGTGAGGCCGGCACCGGGGAGCTGTTTTTT.